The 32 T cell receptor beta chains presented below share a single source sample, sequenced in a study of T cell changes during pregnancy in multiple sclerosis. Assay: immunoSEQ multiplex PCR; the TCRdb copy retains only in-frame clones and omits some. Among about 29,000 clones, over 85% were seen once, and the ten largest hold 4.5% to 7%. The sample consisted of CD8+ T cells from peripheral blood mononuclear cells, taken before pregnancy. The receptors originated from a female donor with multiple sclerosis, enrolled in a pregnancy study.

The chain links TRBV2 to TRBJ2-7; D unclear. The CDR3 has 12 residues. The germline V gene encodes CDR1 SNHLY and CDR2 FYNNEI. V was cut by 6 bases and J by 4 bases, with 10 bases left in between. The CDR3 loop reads CASSASRYEQYF. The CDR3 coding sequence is TGTGCCAGCAGCGCATCCAGGTACGAGCAGTACTTC. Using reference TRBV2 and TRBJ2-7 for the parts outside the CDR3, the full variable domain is EPEVTQTPSHQVTQMGQEVILRCVPISNHLYFYWYRQILGQKVEFLVSFYNNEISEKSEIFDDQFSVERPDGSNFTLKIRSTKLEDSAMYFCASSASRYEQYFGPGTRLTVT.

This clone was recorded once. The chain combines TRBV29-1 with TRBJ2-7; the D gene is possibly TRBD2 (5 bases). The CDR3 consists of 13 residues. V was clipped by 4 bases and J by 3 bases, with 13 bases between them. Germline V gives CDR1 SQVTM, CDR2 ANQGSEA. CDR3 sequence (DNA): TGCAGCGTTGGACCGGGGATGGTCTACGAGCAGTACTTC. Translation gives CSVGPGMVYEQYF.

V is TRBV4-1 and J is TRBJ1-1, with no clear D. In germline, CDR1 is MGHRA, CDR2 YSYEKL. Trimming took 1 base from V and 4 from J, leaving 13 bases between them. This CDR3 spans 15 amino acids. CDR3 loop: CASSQVRTPATEAFF. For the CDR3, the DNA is TGCGCCAGCAGCCAAGTGAGGACTCCGGCCACTGAAGCTTTCTTT.

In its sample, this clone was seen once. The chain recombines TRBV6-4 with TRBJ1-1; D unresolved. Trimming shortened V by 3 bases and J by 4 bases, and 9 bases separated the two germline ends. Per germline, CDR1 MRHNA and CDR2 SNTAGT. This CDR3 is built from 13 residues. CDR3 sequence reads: CASSDEGPTEAFF. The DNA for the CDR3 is TGTGCCAGCAGTGATGAGGGCCCCACTGAAGCTTTCTTT.

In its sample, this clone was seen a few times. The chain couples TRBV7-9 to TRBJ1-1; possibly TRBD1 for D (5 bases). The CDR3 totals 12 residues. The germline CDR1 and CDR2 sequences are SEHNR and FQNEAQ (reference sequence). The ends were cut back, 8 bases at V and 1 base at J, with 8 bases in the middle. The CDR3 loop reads CASSGGNTEAFF. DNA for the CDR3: TGTGCCAGCTCGGGGGGGAACACTGAAGCTTTCTTT.

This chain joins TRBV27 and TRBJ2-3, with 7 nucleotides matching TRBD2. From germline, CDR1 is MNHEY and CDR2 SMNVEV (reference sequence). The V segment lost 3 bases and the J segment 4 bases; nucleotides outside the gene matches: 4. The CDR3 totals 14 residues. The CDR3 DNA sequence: TGTGCCAGCAGTTTGGGAGGGGACTCAGATACGCAGTATTTT. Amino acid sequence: CASSLGGDSDTQYF.

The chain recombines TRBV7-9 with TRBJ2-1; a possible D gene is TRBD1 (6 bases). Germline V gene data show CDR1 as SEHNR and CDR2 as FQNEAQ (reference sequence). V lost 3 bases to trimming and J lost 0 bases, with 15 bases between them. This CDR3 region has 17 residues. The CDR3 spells CASSFSGAENSYNEQFF. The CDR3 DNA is TGTGCCAGCAGCTTTTCAGGGGCCGAAAACTCCTACAATGAGCAGTTCTTC. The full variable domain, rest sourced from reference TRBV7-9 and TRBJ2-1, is DTGVSQNPRHKITKRGQNVTFRCDPISEHNRLYWYRQTLGQGPEFLTYFQNEAQLEKSRLLSDRFSAERPKGSFSTLEIQRTEQGDSAMYLCASSFSGAENSYNEQFFGPGTRLTVL.

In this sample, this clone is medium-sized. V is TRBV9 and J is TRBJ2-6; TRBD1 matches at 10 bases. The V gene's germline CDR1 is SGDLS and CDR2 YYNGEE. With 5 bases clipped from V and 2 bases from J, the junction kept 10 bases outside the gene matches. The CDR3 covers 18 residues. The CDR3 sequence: CASSFSRTGGPGANVLTF. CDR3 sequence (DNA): TGTGCCAGCAGTTTCTCGAGGACAGGGGGACCTGGGGCCAACGTCCTGACTTTC. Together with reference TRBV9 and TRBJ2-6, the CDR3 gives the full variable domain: DSGVTQTPKHLITATGQRVTLRCSPRSGDLSVYWYQQSLDQGLQFLIQYYNGEERAKGNILERFSAQQFPDLHSELNLSSLELGDSALYFCASSFSRTGGPGANVLTFGAGSRLTVL.

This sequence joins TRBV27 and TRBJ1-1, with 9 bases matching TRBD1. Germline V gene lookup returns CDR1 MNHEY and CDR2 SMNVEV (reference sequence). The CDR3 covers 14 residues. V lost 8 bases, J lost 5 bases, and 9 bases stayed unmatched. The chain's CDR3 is CASGPWTGVTEAFF. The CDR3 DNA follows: TGTGCCAGCGGTCCCTGGACAGGGGTGACTGAAGCTTTCTTT.

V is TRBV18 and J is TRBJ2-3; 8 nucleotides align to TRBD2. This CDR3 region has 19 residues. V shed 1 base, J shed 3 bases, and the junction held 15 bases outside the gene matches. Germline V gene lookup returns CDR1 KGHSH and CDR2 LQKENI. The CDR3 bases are TGTGCCAGCTCACCACAGGGAGGTTCTAAGCGGGAGAGTACAGATACGCAGTATTTT. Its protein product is CASSPQGGSKRESTDTQYF.

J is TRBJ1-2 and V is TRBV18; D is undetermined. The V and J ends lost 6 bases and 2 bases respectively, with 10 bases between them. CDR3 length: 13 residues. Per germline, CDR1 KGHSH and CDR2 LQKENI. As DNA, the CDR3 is TGTGCCAGCTCCTCGGGATTCAACTATGGCTACACCTTC. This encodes CASSSGFNYGYTF.

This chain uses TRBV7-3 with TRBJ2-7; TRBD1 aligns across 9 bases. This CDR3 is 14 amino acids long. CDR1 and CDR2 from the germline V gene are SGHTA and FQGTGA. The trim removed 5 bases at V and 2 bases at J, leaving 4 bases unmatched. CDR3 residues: CASSPTGGAYEQYF. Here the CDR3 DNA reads TGTGCCAGCAGCCCGACAGGGGGAGCCTACGAGCAGTACTTC.

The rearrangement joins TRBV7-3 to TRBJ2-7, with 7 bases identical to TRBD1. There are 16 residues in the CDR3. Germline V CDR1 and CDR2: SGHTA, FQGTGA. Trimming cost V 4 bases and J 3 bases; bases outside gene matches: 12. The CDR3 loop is CASSSRGQTGSYEQYF. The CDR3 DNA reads TGTGCCAGCAGCTCCCGGGGCCAGACAGGGAGCTACGAGCAGTACTTC.

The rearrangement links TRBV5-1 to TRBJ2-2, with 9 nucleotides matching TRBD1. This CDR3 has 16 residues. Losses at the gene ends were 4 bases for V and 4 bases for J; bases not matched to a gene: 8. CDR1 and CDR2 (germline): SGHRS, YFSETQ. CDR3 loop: CASSHRTGESTGELFF. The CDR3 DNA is TGCGCCAGCAGCCACCGGACAGGGGAGAGCACCGGGGAGCTGTTTTTT. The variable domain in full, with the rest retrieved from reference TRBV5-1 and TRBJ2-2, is KAGVTQTPRYLIKTRGQQVTLSCSPISGHRSVSWYQQTPGQGLQFLFEYFSETQRNKGNFPGRFSGRQFSNSRSEMNVSTLELGDSALYLCASSHRTGESTGELFFGEGSRLTVL.

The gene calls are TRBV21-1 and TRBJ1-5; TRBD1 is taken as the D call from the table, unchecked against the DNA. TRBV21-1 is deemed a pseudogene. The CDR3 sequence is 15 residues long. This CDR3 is CASTRRTGYNQPQHF. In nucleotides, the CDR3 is TGTGCCAGCACCCGGAGGACAGGGTACAATCAGCCCCAGCATTTT.

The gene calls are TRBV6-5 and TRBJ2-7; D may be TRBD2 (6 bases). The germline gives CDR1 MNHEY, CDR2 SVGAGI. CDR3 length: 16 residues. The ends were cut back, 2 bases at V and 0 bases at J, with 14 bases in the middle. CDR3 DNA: TGTGCCAGCAGTTACGTGGGGGGTGCGGTCTCCTACGAGCAGTACTTC. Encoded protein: CASSYVGGAVSYEQYF.

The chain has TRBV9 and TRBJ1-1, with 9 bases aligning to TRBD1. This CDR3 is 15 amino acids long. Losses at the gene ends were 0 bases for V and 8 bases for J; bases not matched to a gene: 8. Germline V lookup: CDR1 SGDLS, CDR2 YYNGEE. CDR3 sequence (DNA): TGTGCCAGCAGCGTAGCCGGGACAGGGATGACCGAAGCTTTCTTT. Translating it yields CASSVAGTGMTEAFF.

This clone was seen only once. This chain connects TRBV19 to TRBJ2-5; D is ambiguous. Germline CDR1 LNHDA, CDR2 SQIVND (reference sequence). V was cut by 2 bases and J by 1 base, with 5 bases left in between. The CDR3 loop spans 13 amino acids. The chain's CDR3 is CASSISIQETQYF. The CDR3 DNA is TGTGCCAGTAGTATATCTATCCAAGAGACCCAGTACTTC.

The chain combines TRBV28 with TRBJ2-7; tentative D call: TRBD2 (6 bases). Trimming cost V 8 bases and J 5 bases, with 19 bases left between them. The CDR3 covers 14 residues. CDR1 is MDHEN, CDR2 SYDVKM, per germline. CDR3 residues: CASQGAGPQNEQYF. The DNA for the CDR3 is TGTGCCAGCCAAGGTGCGGGACCCCAAAACGAGCAGTACTTC.

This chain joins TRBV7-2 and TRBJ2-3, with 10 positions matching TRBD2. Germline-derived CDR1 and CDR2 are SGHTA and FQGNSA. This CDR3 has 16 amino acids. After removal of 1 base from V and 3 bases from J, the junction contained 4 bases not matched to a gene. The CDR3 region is CASSLGASGSTDTQYF. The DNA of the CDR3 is TGTGCCAGCAGCTTAGGGGCTAGCGGGAGTACAGATACGCAGTATTTT.

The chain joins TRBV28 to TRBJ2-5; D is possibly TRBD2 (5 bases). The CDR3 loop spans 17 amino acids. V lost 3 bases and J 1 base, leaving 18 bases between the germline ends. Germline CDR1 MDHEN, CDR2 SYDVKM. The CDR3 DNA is TGTGCCAGCAGTTTGGGCCGAACACTACTAGTCCAAGAGACCCAGTACTTC. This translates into CASSLGRTLLVQETQYF.

In DNA form, the CDR3 reads TGTGCCAGCAGCCAAGACGACACTTCCTACAATGAGCAGTTCTTC. It codes for CASSQDDTSYNEQFF. This chain connects TRBV4-2 to TRBJ2-1; D not certain. The CDR3 has 15 residues. Germline V CDR1 and CDR2: LGHNA, YNFKEQ. Trimming left V 0 bases short and J 1 base short, with 7 bases between.

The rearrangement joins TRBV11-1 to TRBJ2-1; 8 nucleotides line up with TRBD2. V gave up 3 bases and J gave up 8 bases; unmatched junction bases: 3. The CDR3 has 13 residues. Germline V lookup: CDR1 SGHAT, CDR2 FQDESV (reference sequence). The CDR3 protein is CASSFPGRDEQFF. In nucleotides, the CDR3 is TGTGCCAGCAGCTTCCCCGGGAGGGATGAGCAGTTCTTC.

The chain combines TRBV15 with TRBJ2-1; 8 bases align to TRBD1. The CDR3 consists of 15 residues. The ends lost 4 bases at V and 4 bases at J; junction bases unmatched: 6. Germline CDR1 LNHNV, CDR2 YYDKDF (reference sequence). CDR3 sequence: CATSIRTGQYNEQFF. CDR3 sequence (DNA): TGTGCCACCAGCATCCGGACAGGGCAGTACAATGAGCAGTTCTTC.

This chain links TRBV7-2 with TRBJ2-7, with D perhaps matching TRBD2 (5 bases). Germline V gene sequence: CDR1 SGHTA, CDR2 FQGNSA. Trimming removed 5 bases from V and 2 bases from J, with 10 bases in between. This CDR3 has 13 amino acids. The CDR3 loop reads CASSPGLTYEQYF. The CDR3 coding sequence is TGTGCCAGCAGCCCCGGACTGACCTACGAGCAGTACTTC.

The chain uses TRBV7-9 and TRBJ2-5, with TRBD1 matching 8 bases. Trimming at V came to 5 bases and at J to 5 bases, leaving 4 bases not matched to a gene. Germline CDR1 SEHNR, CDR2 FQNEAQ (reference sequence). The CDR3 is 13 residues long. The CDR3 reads CASSMGQVETQYF. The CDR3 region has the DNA TGTGCCAGCAGCATGGGACAGGTGGAGACCCAGTACTTC.

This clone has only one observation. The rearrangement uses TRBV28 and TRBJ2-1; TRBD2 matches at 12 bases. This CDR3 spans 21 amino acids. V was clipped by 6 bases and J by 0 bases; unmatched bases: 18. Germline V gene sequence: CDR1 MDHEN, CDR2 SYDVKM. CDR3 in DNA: TGTGCCAGCAGCAACCCCTACCTAGCGGGAGGGCCAAACAGCTCCTACAATGAGCAGTTCTTC. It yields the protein CASSNPYLAGGPNSSYNEQFF. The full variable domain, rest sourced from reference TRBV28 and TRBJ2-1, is DVKVTQSSRYLVKRTGEKVFLECVQDMDHENMFWYRQDPGLGLRLIYFSYDVKMKEKGDIPEGYSVSREKKERFSLILESASTNQTSMYLCASSNPYLAGGPNSSYNEQFFGPGTRLTVL.

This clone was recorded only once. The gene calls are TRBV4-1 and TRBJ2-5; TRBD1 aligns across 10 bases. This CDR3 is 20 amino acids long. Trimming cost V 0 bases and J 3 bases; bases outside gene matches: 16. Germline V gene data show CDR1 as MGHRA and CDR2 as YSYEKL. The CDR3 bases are TGCGCCAGCAGCCAAGACCCTTTGACGATGACAGGGGGCGAAGAAGAGACCCAGTACTTC. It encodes CASSQDPLTMTGGEEETQYF.

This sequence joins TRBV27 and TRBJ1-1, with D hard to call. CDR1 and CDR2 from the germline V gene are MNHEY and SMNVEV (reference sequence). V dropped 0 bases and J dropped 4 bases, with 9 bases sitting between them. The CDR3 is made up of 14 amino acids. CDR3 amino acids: CASSLSRRVTEAFF. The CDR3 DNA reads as TGTGCCAGCAGTTTATCAAGGCGGGTCACTGAAGCTTTCTTT.

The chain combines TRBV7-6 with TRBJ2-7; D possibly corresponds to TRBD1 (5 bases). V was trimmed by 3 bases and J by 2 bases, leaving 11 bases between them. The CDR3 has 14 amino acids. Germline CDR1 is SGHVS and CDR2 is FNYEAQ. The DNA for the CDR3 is TGTGCCAGCAGCTTTTCCCAGGGCCCCTACGAGCAGTACTTC. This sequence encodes CASSFSQGPYEQYF.

In DNA, the CDR3 is TGCGCCAGCAGCGCGGGGGGGTCTTGGACAGATACGCAGTATTTT. Amino acid sequence: CASSAGGSWTDTQYF. The J gene is TRBJ2-3, the V gene TRBV5-1; the match to TRBD2 covers 9 bases. The CDR3 length is 15 residues. The germline gives CDR1 SGHRS, CDR2 YFSETQ. Trimming cost V 4 bases and J 3 bases; bases outside gene matches: 6.

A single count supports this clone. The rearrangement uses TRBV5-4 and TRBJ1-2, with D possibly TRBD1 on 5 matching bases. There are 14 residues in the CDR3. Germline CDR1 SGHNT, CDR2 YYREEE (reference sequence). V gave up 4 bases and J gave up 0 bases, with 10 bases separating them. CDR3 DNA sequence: TGTGCCAGCAGCCTGGAGACAGCTAACTATGGCTACACCTTC. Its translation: CASSLETANYGYTF.